This is a list of T cell receptor beta chains from one sample in a study of cytotoxic CD8 clonotypes in ibrutinib-treated CLL. Assay used: immunoSEQ multiplex PCR; TCRdb lists only in-frame clones, some missing. In the table there are about 130,000 clones, 70% to 90% of which are singletons. The sequenced sample was PBMCs, obtained after 24 months of ibrutinib treatment. The receptor source for this set is a human donor with chronic lymphocytic leukemia. Both conserved end residues are part of each CDR3. D genes are given only for firm matches.

CDR3 protein: CASSTTGGTEAFF
D gene: TRBD1
J gene: TRBJ1-1
V gene: TRBV5-4
CDR3 length: 13

CDR3 protein: CASDGAATGELFF
D gene: NA
J gene: TRBJ2-2
V gene: TRBV6-6
CDR3 length: 13

CDR3 protein: CASRQTGVSTEAFF
D gene: TRBD1
J gene: TRBJ1-1
V gene: TRBV28
CDR3 length: 14

CDR3 protein: CASSSGFLNEQFF
D gene: NA
J gene: TRBJ2-1
V gene: TRBV6-5
CDR3 length: 13

CDR3 protein: CASSLSGQGYNEQFF
D gene: TRBD1
J gene: TRBJ2-1
V gene: TRBV28
CDR3 length: 15

CDR3 protein: CSVEGLAGETQYF
D gene: TRBD2
J gene: TRBJ2-5
V gene: TRBV29-1
CDR3 length: 13

CDR3 protein: CASSFPGSIRGYTF
D gene: NA
J gene: TRBJ1-2
V gene: TRBV28
CDR3 length: 14

CDR3 protein: CASSYGGGSGNTIYF
D gene: NA
J gene: TRBJ1-3
V gene: TRBV6-5
CDR3 length: 15

CDR3 protein: CASIGPGEKLFF
D gene: NA
J gene: TRBJ1-4
V gene: TRBV6-1
CDR3 length: 12

CDR3 protein: CASSIIAGGSYEQYF
D gene: TRBD2
J gene: TRBJ2-7
V gene: TRBV5-6
CDR3 length: 15

CDR3 protein: CASSRSPDRGQGETQYF
D gene: TRBD1
J gene: TRBJ2-5
V gene: TRBV5-5
CDR3 length: 17

CDR3 protein: CASSLGGAANEKLFF
D gene: NA
J gene: TRBJ1-4
V gene: TRBV28
CDR3 length: 15

CDR3 protein: CASSSTSGKNTGELFF
D gene: TRBD2
J gene: TRBJ2-2
V gene: TRBV7-3
CDR3 length: 16

CDR3 protein: CASSTGENTEAFF
D gene: TRBD1
J gene: TRBJ1-1
V gene: TRBV2
CDR3 length: 13

CDR3 protein: CASSLGTAETQYF
D gene: NA
J gene: TRBJ2-5
V gene: TRBV7-7
CDR3 length: 13

CDR3 protein: CASSLASPANEQFF
D gene: NA
J gene: TRBJ2-1
V gene: TRBV5-1
CDR3 length: 14

CDR3 protein: CASSDGTSSGANVLTF
D gene: TRBD2
J gene: TRBJ2-6
V gene: TRBV6-4
CDR3 length: 16

CDR3 protein: CASSQKRDRVREQYF
D gene: TRBD1
J gene: TRBJ2-7
V gene: TRBV5-4
CDR3 length: 15

CDR3 protein: CASSPLGGGIAQLNTEAFF
D gene: NA
J gene: TRBJ1-1
V gene: TRBV19
CDR3 length: 19

CDR3 protein: CASNTGGDYEQYF
D gene: TRBD1
J gene: TRBJ2-7
V gene: TRBV19
CDR3 length: 13

CDR3 protein: CASSLAVVDTGELFF
D gene: NA
J gene: TRBJ2-2
V gene: TRBV5-6
CDR3 length: 15

CDR3 protein: CASMDGTGSETQYF
D gene: TRBD1
J gene: TRBJ2-5
V gene: TRBV28
CDR3 length: 14

CDR3 protein: CATSRDPRGRFTDTQYF
D gene: TRBD1
J gene: TRBJ2-3
V gene: TRBV15
CDR3 length: 17

CDR3 protein: CASSPRSGAKETQYF
D gene: TRBD2
J gene: TRBJ2-5
V gene: TRBV7-2
CDR3 length: 15

CDR3 protein: CASSSTPGYSEAFF
D gene: NA
J gene: TRBJ1-1
V gene: TRBV5-8
CDR3 length: 14

CDR3 protein: CASSFAARGLGGPQHF
D gene: NA
J gene: TRBJ1-5
V gene: TRBV28
CDR3 length: 16

CDR3 protein: CSVEVGTGLGDTQYF
D gene: TRBD1
J gene: TRBJ2-3
V gene: TRBV29-1
CDR3 length: 15

CDR3 protein: CASSLLAGTGELFF
D gene: TRBD2
J gene: TRBJ2-2
V gene: TRBV28
CDR3 length: 14

CDR3 protein: CASSYSAGYGYTF
D gene: NA
J gene: TRBJ1-2
V gene: TRBV6-6
CDR3 length: 13

CDR3 protein: CASSQRDRRGAFF
D gene: TRBD1
J gene: TRBJ1-1
V gene: TRBV14
CDR3 length: 13

CDR3 protein: CASSVGQGPYEQYF
D gene: TRBD1
J gene: TRBJ2-7
V gene: TRBV9
CDR3 length: 14

CDR3 protein: CASSQGSPGRTSGYNEQFF
D gene: TRBD2
J gene: TRBJ2-1
V gene: TRBV4-2
CDR3 length: 19

CDR3 protein: CAARPQDRVNEQFF
D gene: NA
J gene: TRBJ2-1
V gene: TRBV10-3
CDR3 length: 14

CDR3 protein: CASSLGNEQYF
D gene: NA
J gene: TRBJ2-7
V gene: TRBV5-4
CDR3 length: 11

CDR3 protein: CASSIGARDRQPQHF
D gene: NA
J gene: TRBJ1-5
V gene: TRBV19
CDR3 length: 15

CDR3 protein: CASSVGGSTYEQYF
D gene: NA
J gene: TRBJ2-7
V gene: TRBV9
CDR3 length: 14

CDR3 protein: CASSEGGKGLRNQPQHF
D gene: NA
J gene: TRBJ1-5
V gene: TRBV6-1
CDR3 length: 17

CDR3 protein: CATSRPPAAFF
D gene: NA
J gene: TRBJ1-1
V gene: TRBV15
CDR3 length: 11

CDR3 protein: CASSPQPGRSNQPQHF
D gene: NA
J gene: TRBJ1-5
V gene: TRBV4-1
CDR3 length: 16

CDR3 protein: CASSSTNRDARLNF
D gene: NA
J gene: TRBJ2-7
V gene: TRBV7-2
CDR3 length: 14

CDR3 protein: CASSDSSYNEQFF
D gene: NA
J gene: TRBJ2-1
V gene: TRBV28
CDR3 length: 13

CDR3 protein: CASTTTGNTIYF
D gene: NA
J gene: TRBJ1-3
V gene: TRBV7-6
CDR3 length: 12

CDR3 protein: CASSLGENQPQHF
D gene: NA
J gene: TRBJ1-5
V gene: TRBV5-4
CDR3 length: 13

CDR3 protein: CASSQDLVYEQYF
D gene: NA
J gene: TRBJ2-7
V gene: TRBV4-2
CDR3 length: 13

CDR3 protein: CASSAPTPGLAGLETQYF
D gene: TRBD2
J gene: TRBJ2-5
V gene: TRBV9
CDR3 length: 18

CDR3 protein: CASSAGGNTEAFF
D gene: NA
J gene: TRBJ1-1
V gene: TRBV19
CDR3 length: 13

CDR3 protein: CASSQATSRGLGYGYTF
D gene: TRBD1
J gene: TRBJ1-2
V gene: TRBV4-3
CDR3 length: 17

CDR3 protein: CASSPLGSERVHTEAFF
D gene: NA
J gene: TRBJ1-1
V gene: TRBV18
CDR3 length: 17

CDR3 protein: CASSLEFYRRDRGLGDGYTF
D gene: TRBD1
J gene: TRBJ1-2
V gene: TRBV5-1
CDR3 length: 20

CDR3 protein: CASSNLGAGYGYTF
D gene: NA
J gene: TRBJ1-2
V gene: TRBV19
CDR3 length: 14

CDR3 protein: CASSQDGPRLNLEKLFF
D gene: NA
J gene: TRBJ1-4
V gene: TRBV4-3
CDR3 length: 17

CDR3 protein: CAWSKVGEKLFF
D gene: NA
J gene: TRBJ1-4
V gene: TRBV30
CDR3 length: 12

CDR3 protein: CASSLTGGPNQPQHF
D gene: TRBD1
J gene: TRBJ1-5
V gene: TRBV27
CDR3 length: 15

CDR3 protein: CASSPGGASRGTQYF
D gene: NA
J gene: TRBJ2-5
V gene: TRBV28
CDR3 length: 15

CDR3 protein: CASSGGGGTKQFF
D gene: TRBD2
J gene: TRBJ2-1
V gene: TRBV11-3
CDR3 length: 13

CDR3 protein: CASSPRTEKETQYF
D gene: NA
J gene: TRBJ2-5
V gene: TRBV7-2
CDR3 length: 14